One T cell receptor beta chain is described in this entry. No antigen is known for it. Genomic DNA belonging to each subset was distributed in equal measure over several immunoSEQ plates. The data were produced by immunoSEQ multiplex PCR, yet TCRdb's version contains in-frame clones alone and is incomplete. The sample lists some 2.1 million clones; 85% to 95% were seen once. The CDR3 has 18 amino acids. Germline CDR1 and CDR2: SGHVS and FQNEAQ. V lost 5 bases to trimming and J lost 3 bases, with 25 bases between them. This sample is drawn from a study of shared clonotypes between healthy human individuals. General observations from the study: The study generally estimated greater richness for naive than memory subsets. Generation probabilities were higher for clonotypes shared across all four sorted-subset donors than for unshared ones.

Sequencing used naive CD4+ T cells sorted from blood. The subset was: CD45RA+ positively selected. This sequence joins TRBV7-8 and TRBJ1-2; D may be TRBD1 (6 bases). The sequence was obtained from a man aged 18-30 years in good health. CDR3 protein: CASSTRQETFTGYYGYTF. CDR3 DNA sequence: TGTGCCAGCAGCACGCGACAGGAAACCTTCACCGGGTACTATGGCTACACCTTC.